This TCR beta chain comes out of a study of graft-versus-host responses after intestinal transplantation. As for the study in general: Recipients were all induced with anti-thymocyte globulin, then given tacrolimus and steroids for roughly three years. Study findings and constraints: GvH clones were identified in recipient marrow, with some first appearing in ileum or blood. Among circulating GvH clones, peak levels were associated with early post-transplant declines in HvG clones.

Repertoires were generated with immunoSEQ multiplex PCR, while TCRdb's copy carries only in-frame clones and drops some. The table lists over 80,000 clones, roughly 91% of them singletons. The germline V gene encodes CDR1 SGHRS and CDR2 YFSETQ. The CDR3 runs 15 residues. V lost 6 bases, J lost 4 bases, and 10 bases stayed unmatched. This clone was counted once. Its target is not known. The sequence derives from a human donor who was the organ donor for an intestinal transplant. The source material was unstimulated CD4+ T cells sorted from spleen or lymph node cells, sampled before transplant. V gene TRBV5-1 combines with J gene TRBJ2-1; the match to TRBD1 covers 7 bases. This CDR3 reads CASTFGNRGYNEQFF. In DNA, the CDR3 is TGCGCCAGCACCTTCGGGAACAGGGGTTACAATGAGCAGTTCTTC. Filled out from reference TRBV5-1 and TRBJ2-1, the complete variable domain reads KAGVTQTPRYLIKTRGQQVTLSCSPISGHRSVSWYQQTPGQGLQFLFEYFSETQRNKGNFPGRFSGRQFSNSRSEMNVSTLELGDSALYLCASTFGNRGYNEQFFGPGTRLTVL.